This T cell receptor (beta chain) was captured in a study of blood T cell repertoires in COVID-19. Study details: Specimens from acute and convalescent COVID-19 originated in the United States, Italy and Spain. In each case, the material was cDNA or gDNA derived from T cells, B-cell-depleted T cells, or PBMCs.

The CDR3 is 14 residues long. Losses at the gene ends were 4 bases for V and 7 bases for J; bases not matched to a gene: 8. Germline assignment: CDR1 SGHKS and CDR2 YYEKEE (reference sequence). Some clones are missing from TCRdb's copy, which holds only in-frame ones; the method was immunoSEQ multiplex PCR. The sample yields about 230,000 clones, 65% to 85% seen once. The sample taken for sequencing was peripheral blood. The rearrangement joins TRBV5-5 to TRBJ1-5; 7 bases are a match to TRBD1. The source of this sequence is a woman of 80 years or more with acute or convalescent COVID-19. CDR3 loop: CASSVGGGSQPQHF. The CDR3 DNA follows: TGTGCCAGCAGCGTGGGAGGGGGCAGCCAGCCCCAGCATTTT.